This TCR beta chain was identified in a study of T cells in Graves' hyperthyroidism and ophthalmopathy. Lactation, pregnancy, other autoimmune disease or uncontrolled infection excluded patients. Study conclusions and caveats: In blood, most of the thyroid clonotypes expanded above 0.001 were also present.

The J segment lost 5 bases and the V segment lost 4 bases, leaving 9 bases of the junction unmatched. The length of the CDR3 is 16 residues. Germline values: CDR1 MGHRA, CDR2 YSYEKL. This clonotype was observed a handful of times. Its target is unknown. There were TCR beta CDR3 regions amplified from RNA transcripts. Researchers ran a first-round RT-PCR on the TCR CDR3 using the HTBI primer set. TCRdb re-derived calls from the multiplex PCR reads in MiXCR, one entry per CDR3 protein. The repertoire holds a few hundred thousand distinct CDR3 sequences, with 17% as singletons. This receptor was identified in a woman aged 18-29 years with Graves' ophthalmopathy. The gene calls are TRBV4-1 and TRBJ2-5; 11 bases fit TRBD1. Sequenced material: blood. The CDR3 sequence: CASSPGPGQGVETQYF. The CDR3 nucleotides are TGCGCCAGCAGCCCAGGACCGGGACAGGGGGTTGAGACCCAGTACTTC.